These T cell receptor beta chains were read from a single sample in a study of circulating and synovial CD4+ cells in juvenile arthritis. The protocol was immunoSEQ multiplex PCR, while the TCRdb copy is restricted to in-frame clones and leaves out a portion. The sample shows 11,000 to 15,000 clones, 65% to 85% of them seen only once. Sequenced material: CD4+ T cells from synovial fluid. The origin of the receptors is a human patient with juvenile idiopathic arthritis. Some clones in this sample may be carry-over from other donors' samples. Both conserved end residues are part of each CDR3. D genes are given only for firm matches. The size of a clone is reported for some rows only, either as once, few or many, or as a class for expanded clones.

len: 14
j_gene: TRBJ2-1
abundance: .
v_gene: TRBV25-1
d_gene: TRBD1
CDR3aa: CASSEGTGGNEQFF
CDR3nt: TGTGCCAGCAGTGAAGGGACAGGGGGCAATGAGCAGTTCTTC

len: 13
j_gene: TRBJ2-3
abundance: .
v_gene: TRBV2
d_gene: .
CDR3aa: CASSQSRGYTQYF
CDR3nt: TGTGCCAGCAGTCAATCTAGGGGATATACGCAGTATTTT

len: 16
j_gene: TRBJ1-4
abundance: .
v_gene: TRBV4-1
d_gene: .
CDR3aa: CASSQGVGRVSEKLFF
CDR3nt: TGCGCCAGCAGCCAAGGGGTGGGGCGCGTGAGTGAAAAACTGTTTTTT

len: 16
j_gene: TRBJ1-2
abundance: .
v_gene: TRBV9
d_gene: .
CDR3aa: CASTRTTREENYGYTF
CDR3nt: TGTGCCAGCACCCGAACGACACGGGAGGAGAACTATGGCTACACCTTC

len: 14
j_gene: TRBJ1-5
abundance: few
v_gene: TRBV6-5
d_gene: TRBD1
CDR3aa: CASSFTGVGQPQHF
CDR3nt: TGTGCCAGCAGTTTCACAGGGGTTGGACAGCCCCAGCATTTT

len: 16
j_gene: TRBJ1-2
abundance: .
v_gene: TRBV27
d_gene: TRBD1
CDR3aa: CASSLSRGRTWDGYTF
CDR3nt: TGTGCCAGCAGTTTAAGCAGGGGGCGGACGTGGGATGGCTACACCTTC

len: 15
j_gene: TRBJ1-5
abundance: .
v_gene: TRBV5-5
d_gene: .
CDR3aa: CASSWGEGQGWPQHF
CDR3nt: TGTGCCAGCAGCTGGGGGGAAGGGCAGGGATGGCCCCAGCATTTT

len: 15
j_gene: TRBJ2-7
abundance: .
v_gene: TRBV5-1
d_gene: TRBD1
CDR3aa: CASSSAGTGTREQYF
CDR3nt: TGCGCCAGCAGCTCCGCCGGGACAGGAACCCGCGAGCAGTACTTC

len: 14
j_gene: TRBJ2-3
abundance: few
v_gene: TRBV6-5
d_gene: TRBD1
CDR3aa: CASSRQGTTDTQYF
CDR3nt: TGTGCCAGCAGTAGACAGGGGACAACAGATACGCAGTATTTT

len: 14
j_gene: TRBJ1-1
abundance: .
v_gene: TRBV28
d_gene: .
CDR3aa: CASSSFSRGTEAFF
CDR3nt: TGTGCCAGCAGTTCCTTTTCCAGAGGCACTGAAGCTTTCTTT

len: 15
j_gene: TRBJ1-1
abundance: .
v_gene: TRBV28
d_gene: .
CDR3aa: CASSHYNIRTDEAFF
CDR3nt: TGTGCCAGCAGTCATTACAATATCAGGACTGATGAAGCTTTCTTT

len: 15
j_gene: TRBJ1-6
abundance: once
v_gene: TRBV27
d_gene: .
CDR3aa: CASSRGGSYNSPLHF
CDR3nt: TGTGCCAGCAGCCGCGGGGGCTCCTATAATTCCCCCCTCCACTTT